These 14 T cell receptor beta chains share one sample of origin, sequenced in a study of blood T cell repertoires in COVID-19. TCRdb keeps only in-frame clones here, not all; method: immunoSEQ multiplex PCR. The sample lists some 120,000 clones; about 89% were seen once. Sequenced sample: peripheral blood. These receptors all come from a woman aged 60 to 75 with acute or convalescent COVID-19.

The chain links TRBV18 to TRBJ1-2; D perhaps matches TRBD1 (5 bases). The CDR3 covers 13 residues. V dropped 5 bases and J dropped 1 base, with 8 bases sitting between them. Looked up from germline, CDR1 is KGHSH and CDR2 is LQKENI. The CDR3 protein is CASSAQGNYGYTF. In DNA, the CDR3 is TGTGCCAGCTCAGCCCAGGGTAACTATGGCTACACCTTC.

J is TRBJ2-1 and V is TRBV28, with TRBD2 identical over 7 bases. Germline values: CDR1 MDHEN, CDR2 SYDVKM. The CDR3 extends over 23 amino acids. Trimming cost V 5 bases and J 5 bases; bases outside gene matches: 33. CDR3 sequence reads: CASSPIRVLRRELNGELDNEQFF. CDR3 DNA: TGTGCCAGCAGTCCCATTCGTGTTTTGAGGCGGGAGCTTAACGGCGAGCTCGACAATGAGCAGTTCTTC.

The chain carries TRBV11-3 and TRBJ1-1; tentatively, D is TRBD1 (5 bases). V lost 8 bases, J lost 11 bases, and 15 bases lay in between. Germline V lookup: CDR1 SGHNT, CDR2 YENEEA. The CDR3 contains 11 residues. Here the CDR3 reads CASGGGVGAFF. In DNA form, the CDR3 reads TGTGCCAGCGGAGGAGGGGTTGGGGCTTTCTTT.

CDR3 loop: CATSPRGSVGNEQFF. The CDR3 region has the DNA TGTGCCACCAGCCCCCGGGGATCAGTGGGCAATGAGCAGTTCTTC. The V call is TRBV24-1, the J call TRBJ2-1; D possibly corresponds to TRBD2 (5 bases). From germline, CDR1 is KGHDR and CDR2 SFDVKD. CDR3 length equals 15 residues. Trimming shortened V by 7 bases and J by 6 bases, and 18 bases separated the two germline ends.

The gene calls are TRBV5-4 and TRBJ2-1; 8 bases fit TRBD2. This CDR3 is built from 16 residues. Trimming at V came to 5 bases and at J to 1 base, leaving 8 bases not matched to a gene. Germline loops: CDR1 SGHNT, CDR2 YYREEE (reference sequence). The CDR3 nucleotides read TGTGCCAGCAGATCCCTCGGGAGGGAATCCTACAATGAGCAGTTCTTC. Translation: CASRSLGRESYNEQFF.

The CDR3 DNA reads as TGTGCCAGCAGTCCAACTAGAACGTACTACGAGCAGTACGTC. This codes for CASSPTRTYYEQYV. J is TRBJ2-7 and V is TRBV28; tentatively, D is TRBD2 (5 bases). V lost 5 bases and J 3 bases, leaving 14 bases between the germline ends. The CDR3 spans 14 residues. Germline V CDR1 and CDR2: MDHEN, SYDVKM.

V and J are TRBV10-3 and TRBJ1-2; TRBD1 matches 9 bases. The CDR3 is 15 amino acids. CDR1 is ENHRY, CDR2 SYGVKD, per germline. J lost 4 bases, V lost 0 bases, and 3 bases had no gene match. CDR3 sequence (DNA): TGTGCCATCAGTGAGTCGGGGACAGGGAGCTATGGCTACACCTTC. Translation gives CAISESGTGSYGYTF.

The gene calls are TRBV7-9 and TRBJ1-2; D may be TRBD1 (6 bases). Germline-derived CDR1 and CDR2 are SEHNR and FQNEAQ (reference sequence). CDR3 size: 13 residues. V was pared by 5 bases and J by 7 bases, with 14 bases between. CDR3 sequence reads: CASSAQGWGGYTF. CDR3 in DNA: TGTGCCAGCAGCGCCCAGGGGTGGGGTGGCTACACCTTC.

The rearrangement uses TRBV7-3 and TRBJ1-1; D call uncertain. The CDR3 contains 14 residues. Germline CDR1 and CDR2: SGHTA and FQGTGA. Deletions cut 8 bases from V and 1 base from J, with 14 bases between. The CDR3 bases are TGTGCCAGCGGAGTGTCGGGGTGGAACACTGAAGCTTTCTTT. As protein: CASGVSGWNTEAFF.

Details on this clone: Distinct nucleotide sequences in the sample also encode this CDR3. V usage is TRBV6-5 and J usage is TRBJ1-3, with D maybe TRBD1 (5 bases). Germline V gene data show CDR1 as MNHEY and CDR2 as SVGAGI. This CDR3 has 15 amino acids. V lost 4 bases and J 0 bases, leaving 10 bases between the germline ends. The CDR3 bases are TGTGCCAGCAGTTCTAGCGGGGGCTCTGGAAACACCATATATTTT. Translation gives CASSSSGGSGNTIYF.

The genes are TRBV6-6 and TRBJ1-2, with D possibly matching TRBD1 (6 bases). The CDR3 extends over 13 amino acids. V lost 8 bases to trimming and J lost 8 bases, with 18 bases between them. Germline V gene sequence: CDR1 MNHNY, CDR2 SVGAGI (reference sequence). CDR3 in amino acids: CASLETGMGGYTF. The CDR3 DNA reads TGTGCCAGCCTAGAGACAGGAATGGGCGGCTACACCTTC.

The chain has TRBV27 and TRBJ1-1; 7 bases match TRBD1. Germline assignment: CDR1 MNHEY and CDR2 SMNVEV (reference sequence). Trimming took 6 bases from V and 0 from J; bases not matched to a gene: 7. The CDR3 totals 15 residues. The CDR3 nucleotides are TGTGCCAGCAGGCTGACAGGGCCGATGAACACTGAAGCTTTCTTT. Its protein is CASRLTGPMNTEAFF.

The table lists this clone with a count of one. This chain joins TRBV2 and TRBJ1-1; D possibly corresponds to TRBD1 (5 bases). Germline V lookup: CDR1 SNHLY, CDR2 FYNNEI. V shed 8 bases and J shed 2 bases, with 12 bases lying between them. CDR3 length equals 13 residues. As DNA, the CDR3 is TGTGCCAGCCTCCGGGACTCCAACACTGAAGCTTTCTTT. Protein product: CASLRDSNTEAFF. Supplemented by reference TRBV2 and TRBJ1-1, the full variable domain reads EPEVTQTPSHQVTQMGQEVILRCVPISNHLYFYWYRQILGQKVEFLVSFYNNEISEKSEIFDDQFSVERPDGSNFTLKIRSTKLEDSAMYFCASLRDSNTEAFFGQGTRLTVV.

V usage is TRBV3-1 (or the pseudogene TRBV3-2) and J usage is TRBJ2-7, with TRBD1 matching over 9 bases. The CDR3 has 19 residues. Per the germline V gene, CDR1 is LGHDT and CDR2 is YNNKEL (reference sequence). J gave up 0 bases and V 3 bases, and 15 bases lay outside the gene matches. The CDR3 reads CASSQVLPSGTGFSYEQYF. The CDR3 bases are TGTGCCAGCAGCCAGGTACTCCCCTCCGGGACAGGGTTCTCCTACGAGCAGTACTTC.